These T cell receptor beta chains were read from a single sample in a study of blood T cell repertoires in COVID-19. Sequenced by immunoSEQ multiplex PCR; TCRdb stores in-frame clones only, minus some. Counted here are 200,000 or so clones, roughly 83% occurring once; the ten biggest clones make up roughly 1.3%. Sequencing used PBMCs or T cells enriched from blood (not recorded which). These receptors came from a woman aged 40 to 55 with acute COVID-19. The CDR3 runs from the conserved cysteine through the conserved F or W. Each record gives: V gene, D gene, J gene, CDR3 protein. A D gene is named only where the DNA matches it firmly.

>TRBV21-1|.|TRBJ2-7
CASSPSDRGGYEQYF
>TRBV6-5|TRBD2|TRBJ2-1
CASSYLSGGAYNEQFF
>TRBV24-1|.|TRBJ1-5
CATSRQGNNQPQHF
>TRBV6-5|.|TRBJ1-5
CASSPRGVLIQPQHF
>TRBV15|.|TRBJ2-3
CATSRDQDTQYF
>TRBV10-3|.|TRBJ2-5
CAISDPGLRKETQYF
>TRBV10-1|TRBD2|TRBJ2-2
CASSEGAPGLTTGELFF
>TRBV28|.|TRBJ1-2
CASSLGGNYGYTF
>TRBV21-1|.|TRBJ1-5
CASVLEVWPNQPQHF
>TRBV7-2|TRBD2|TRBJ2-1
CASSLDLRPSGGPTGEQFF
>TRBV9|TRBD1|TRBJ1-2
CASSPRPGTVYGYTF
>TRBV6-1|TRBD1|TRBJ1-1
CASSDLITGANTEAFF
>TRBV7-9|.|TRBJ1-6
CASSYRGTDNSPLHF
>TRBV24-1|.|TRBJ2-7
CATSDRTAMPYEQYF
>TRBV3-1/TRBV3-2|.|TRBJ2-7
CASSPQLGYEQYF
>TRBV5-1|.|TRBJ2-7
CASSSLGQTYEQYF
>TRBV5-6|.|TRBJ1-5
CASSLLGREDQPQHF
>TRBV7-9|TRBD1|TRBJ1-3
CASSTGTAKGNTIYF
>TRBV7-9|TRBD1|TRBJ1-2
CASSPWDRNNYGYTF
>TRBV24-1|TRBD1|TRBJ1-2
CATSDSPGGYGYTF
>TRBV11-2|.|TRBJ1-3
CASSLLGPPAGTIYF
>TRBV5-6|TRBD1|TRBJ1-4
CASSPDRGSTNEKLFF
>TRBV18|.|TRBJ2-2
CASSGAPRELFF
>TRBV6-6|.|TRBJ1-2
CASSYSGAGYGYTF
>TRBV4-3|TRBD1|TRBJ2-2
CASSQDGRGRRNTGELFF
>TRBV6-5|TRBD1|TRBJ1-2
CASSDRVDGYTF
>TRBV13|TRBD2|TRBJ2-7
CASSPRVSGGYEQYF
>TRBV11-2|.|TRBJ1-4
CASSPQTGVGEKLFF
>TRBV10-2|TRBD2|TRBJ2-5
CASKWGLAGPRGETQYF
>TRBV7-8|.|TRBJ1-1
CASSLSDRGVRTEAFF
>TRBV6-5|TRBD1|TRBJ1-5
CASSKDRVSNQPQHF
>TRBV7-6|.|TRBJ1-1
CASSLKADSNTEAFF
>TRBV7-8|TRBD1|TRBJ1-1
CASSLSLGTATEAFF
>TRBV29-1|TRBD1|TRBJ1-4
CSVPSTGAGEKLFF
>TRBV2|.|TRBJ1-1
CASSERVTVNTEAFF
>TRBV14|TRBD1|TRBJ1-2
CASSGQGGQGRYGYTF
>TRBV5-5|TRBD2|TRBJ2-7
CASSLAGLATYEQYF
>TRBV11-1|.|TRBJ2-1
CASSRQIEQFF
>TRBV5-1|TRBD2|TRBJ2-7
CASSLGDYPYEQYF
>TRBV19|.|TRBJ1-5
CASTPPGGLNQPQHF
>TRBV2|TRBD1|TRBJ1-1
CASSEGTGGMAFF
>TRBV4-1|TRBD2|TRBJ2-5
CASSHKAGGGETQYF
>TRBV5-1|.|TRBJ2-5
CASSLGSTEETQYF
>TRBV11-2|.|TRBJ1-6
CASRLTGQYSPLHF
>TRBV7-2|TRBD1|TRBJ1-5
CASSLDRGVQPQHF
>TRBV4-2|TRBD2|TRBJ2-1
CASSQGSVAGGREQFF
>TRBV5-1|.|TRBJ2-3
CASSGTGTTYTDTQYF
>TRBV30|TRBD1|TRBJ1-2
CAWATGGHNYGYTF
>TRBV28|TRBD2|TRBJ2-2
CASRGTSRAGELFF
>TRBV4-1|.|TRBJ2-5
CASSQEVLVQETQYF
>TRBV6-1|.|TRBJ2-7
CASSATSSPIYEQYF
>TRBV4-1|TRBD2|TRBJ2-1
CASSQDPGGSYNEQFF
>TRBV7-2|.|TRBJ1-1
CASRAQRMGSTEAFF
>TRBV6-4|TRBD2|TRBJ2-3
CASSDQAGAADTQYF
>TRBV5-6|.|TRBJ2-7
CASSLGTRPIYEQYF
>TRBV9|TRBD2|TRBJ2-3
CASSALGAGGPDTQYF
>TRBV4-1|TRBD2|TRBJ2-3
CASSQVGRAGSTDTQYF
>TRBV27|.|TRBJ1-2
CASSPRGGHGYTF
>TRBV3-1/TRBV3-2|TRBD2|TRBJ2-1
CASSRGTSGVNEQFF